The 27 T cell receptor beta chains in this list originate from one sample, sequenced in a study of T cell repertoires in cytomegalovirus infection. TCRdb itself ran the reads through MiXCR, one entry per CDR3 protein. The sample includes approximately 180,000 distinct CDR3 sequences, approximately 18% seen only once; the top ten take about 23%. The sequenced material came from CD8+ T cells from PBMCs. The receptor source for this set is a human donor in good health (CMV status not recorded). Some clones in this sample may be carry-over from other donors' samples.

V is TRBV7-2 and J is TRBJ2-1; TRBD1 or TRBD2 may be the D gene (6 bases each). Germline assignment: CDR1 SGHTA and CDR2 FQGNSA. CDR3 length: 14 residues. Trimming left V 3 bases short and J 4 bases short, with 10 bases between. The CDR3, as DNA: TGTGCCAGCAGCTTTGGGGGGACATACAATGAGCAGTTCTTC. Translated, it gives CASSFGGTYNEQFF.

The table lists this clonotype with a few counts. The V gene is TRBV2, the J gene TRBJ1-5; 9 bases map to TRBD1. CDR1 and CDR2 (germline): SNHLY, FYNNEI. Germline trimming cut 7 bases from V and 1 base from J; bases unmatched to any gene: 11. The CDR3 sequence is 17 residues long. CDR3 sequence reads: CASTTPRDRASNQPQHF. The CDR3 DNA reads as TGTGCCAGCACTACACCCCGGGACAGGGCGAGCAATCAGCCCCAGCATTTT.

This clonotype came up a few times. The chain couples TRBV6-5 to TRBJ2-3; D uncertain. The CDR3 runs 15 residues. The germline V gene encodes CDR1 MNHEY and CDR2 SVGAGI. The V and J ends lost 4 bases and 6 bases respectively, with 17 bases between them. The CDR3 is CASSSLDLKADTQYF. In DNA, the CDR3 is TGTGCCAGCAGTTCCTTGGACCTGAAGGCGGATACGCAGTATTTT.

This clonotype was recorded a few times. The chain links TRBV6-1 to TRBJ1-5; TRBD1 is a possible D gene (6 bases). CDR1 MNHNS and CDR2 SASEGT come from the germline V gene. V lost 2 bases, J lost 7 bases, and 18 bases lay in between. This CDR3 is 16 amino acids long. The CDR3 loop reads CASSERQVNLFQPQHF. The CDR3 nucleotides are TGTGCCAGCAGTGAACGACAGGTGAATCTGTTCCAGCCCCAGCATTTT.

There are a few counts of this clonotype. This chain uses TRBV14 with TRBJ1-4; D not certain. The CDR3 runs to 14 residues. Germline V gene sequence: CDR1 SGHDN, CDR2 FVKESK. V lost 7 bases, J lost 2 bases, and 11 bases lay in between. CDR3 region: CASTHVWTNEKLFF. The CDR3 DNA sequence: TGTGCCAGCACCCACGTTTGGACTAATGAAAAACTGTTTTTT.

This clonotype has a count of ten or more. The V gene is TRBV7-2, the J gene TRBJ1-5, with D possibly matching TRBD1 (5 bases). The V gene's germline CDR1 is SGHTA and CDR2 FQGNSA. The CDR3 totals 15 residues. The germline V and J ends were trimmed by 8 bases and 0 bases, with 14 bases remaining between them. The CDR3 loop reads CASPWGGDSNQPQHF. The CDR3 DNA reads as TGTGCCAGCCCCTGGGGGGGGGATAGCAATCAGCCCCAGCATTTT.

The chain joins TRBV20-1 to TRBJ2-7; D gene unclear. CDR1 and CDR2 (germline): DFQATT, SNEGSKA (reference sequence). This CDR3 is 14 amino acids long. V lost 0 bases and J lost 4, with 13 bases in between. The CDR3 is CSARDSLLGYEQYF. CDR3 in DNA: TGCAGTGCTAGAGACAGCCTTCTGGGATACGAGCAGTACTTC.

The CDR3 reads CASSYPGTASWNEKLFF. DNA of the CDR3: TGTGCCAGCAGCTACCCCGGGACAGCGTCATGGAATGAAAAACTGTTTTTT. The J gene is TRBJ1-4, the V gene TRBV7-2, with TRBD1 matching 7 bases. Looked up from germline, CDR1 is SGHTA and CDR2 is FQGNSA. The CDR3 contains 17 residues. The V gene end was trimmed by 4 bases and the J gene end by 5 bases; junction bases not matched to a gene: 13.

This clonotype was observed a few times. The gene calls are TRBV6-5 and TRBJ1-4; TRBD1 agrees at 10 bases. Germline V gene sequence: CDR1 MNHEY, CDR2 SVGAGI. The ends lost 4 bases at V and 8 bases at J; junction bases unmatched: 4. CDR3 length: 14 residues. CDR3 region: CASSSGTGAEKLFF. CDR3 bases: TGTGCCAGCAGTTCCGGGACAGGGGCCGAAAAACTGTTTTTT.

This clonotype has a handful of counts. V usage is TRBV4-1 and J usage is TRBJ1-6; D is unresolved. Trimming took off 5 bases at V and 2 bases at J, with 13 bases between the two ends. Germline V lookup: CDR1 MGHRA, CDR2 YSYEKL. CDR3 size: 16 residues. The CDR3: CASSEGITAYNSPLHF. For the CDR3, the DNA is TGCGCCAGCAGCGAAGGGATCACGGCCTATAATTCACCCCTCCACTTT.

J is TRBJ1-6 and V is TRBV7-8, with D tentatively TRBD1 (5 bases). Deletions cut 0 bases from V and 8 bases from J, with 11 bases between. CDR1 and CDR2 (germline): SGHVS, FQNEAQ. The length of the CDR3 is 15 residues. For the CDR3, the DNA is TGTGCCAGCAGCTTAGCGGGGGGGGAGCATTCACCCCTCCACTTT. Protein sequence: CASSLAGGEHSPLHF.

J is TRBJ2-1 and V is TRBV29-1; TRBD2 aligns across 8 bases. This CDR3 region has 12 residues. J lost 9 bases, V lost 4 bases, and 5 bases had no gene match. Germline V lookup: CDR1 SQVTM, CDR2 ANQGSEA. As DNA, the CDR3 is TGCAGCGTTGCGGGGGGGGATTTTGAGCAGTTCTTC. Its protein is CSVAGGDFEQFF.

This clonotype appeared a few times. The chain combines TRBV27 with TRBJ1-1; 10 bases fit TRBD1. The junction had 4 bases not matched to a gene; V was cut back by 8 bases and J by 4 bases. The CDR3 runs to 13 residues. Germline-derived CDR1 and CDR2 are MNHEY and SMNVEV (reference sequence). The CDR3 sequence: CASFGTGVTEAFF. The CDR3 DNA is TGTGCCAGCTTCGGGACAGGGGTCACTGAAGCTTTCTTT.

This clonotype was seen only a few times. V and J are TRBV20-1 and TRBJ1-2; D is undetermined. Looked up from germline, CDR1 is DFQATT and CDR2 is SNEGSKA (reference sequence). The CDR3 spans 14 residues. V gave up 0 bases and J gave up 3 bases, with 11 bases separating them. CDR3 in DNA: TGCAGTGCTAGAGATATACGAAGTGACTATGGCTACACCTTC. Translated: CSARDIRSDYGYTF.

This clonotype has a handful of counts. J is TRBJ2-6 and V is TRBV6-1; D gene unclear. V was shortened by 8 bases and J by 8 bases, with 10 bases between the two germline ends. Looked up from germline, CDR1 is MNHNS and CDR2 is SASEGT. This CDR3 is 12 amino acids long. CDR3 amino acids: CASGHAPNVLTF. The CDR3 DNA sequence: TGTGCCAGCGGTCATGCACCCAACGTCCTGACTTTC.

This chain's CDR3 is CASSPPGASYNEQFF. Written as DNA, the CDR3 is TGTGCCAGCAGCCCCCCAGGGGCCTCCTACAATGAGCAGTTCTTC. The chain combines TRBV12-3 or TRBV12-4 with TRBJ2-1; a possible D gene is TRBD1 (6 bases). Trimming took off 6 bases at V and 0 bases at J, with 12 bases between the two ends. The length of the CDR3 is 15 residues.

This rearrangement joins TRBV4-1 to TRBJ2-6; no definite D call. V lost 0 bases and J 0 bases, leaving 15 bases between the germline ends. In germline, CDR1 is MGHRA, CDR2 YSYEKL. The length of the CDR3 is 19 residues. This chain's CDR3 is CASSQDRTASFSGANVLTF. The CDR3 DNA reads TGCGCCAGCAGCCAAGATCGAACGGCCAGCTTCTCTGGGGCCAACGTCCTGACTTTC.

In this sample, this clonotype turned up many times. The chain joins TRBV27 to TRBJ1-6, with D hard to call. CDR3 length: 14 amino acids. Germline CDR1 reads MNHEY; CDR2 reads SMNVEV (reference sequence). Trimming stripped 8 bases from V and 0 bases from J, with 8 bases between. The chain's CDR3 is CASSWSSYNSPLHF. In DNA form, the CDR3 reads TGTGCCAGCTCGTGGAGCTCCTATAATTCACCCCTCCACTTT.

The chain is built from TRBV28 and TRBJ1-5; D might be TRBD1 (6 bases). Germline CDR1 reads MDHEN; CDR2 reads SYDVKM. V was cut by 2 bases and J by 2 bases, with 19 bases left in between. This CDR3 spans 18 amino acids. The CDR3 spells CASSLALGGLDGNQPQHF. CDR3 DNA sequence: TGTGCCAGCAGTTTAGCCCTCGGGGGGCTGGATGGCAATCAGCCCCAGCATTTT.

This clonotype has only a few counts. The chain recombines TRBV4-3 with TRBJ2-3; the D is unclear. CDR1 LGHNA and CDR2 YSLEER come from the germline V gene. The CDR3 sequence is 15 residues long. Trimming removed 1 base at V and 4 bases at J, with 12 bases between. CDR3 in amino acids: CASSQAPNGADTQYF. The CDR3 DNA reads TGCGCCAGCAGCCAAGCTCCTAACGGTGCAGATACGCAGTATTTT.

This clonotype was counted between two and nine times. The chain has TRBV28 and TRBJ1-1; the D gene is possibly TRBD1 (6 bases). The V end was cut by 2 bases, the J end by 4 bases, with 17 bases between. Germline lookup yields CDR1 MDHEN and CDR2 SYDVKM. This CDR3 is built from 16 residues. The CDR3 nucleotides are TGTGCCAGCAGTTTAGGGGGGGCGGCCCTAAGCACTGAAGCTTTCTTT. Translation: CASSLGGAALSTEAFF.

CDR3 DNA sequence: TGTGCCAGCAGTTTTAACCGTATGGGCACTGAAGCTTTCTTT. Protein product: CASSFNRMGTEAFF. This chain uses TRBV28 with TRBJ1-1; D gene uncertain. Germline loops: CDR1 MDHEN, CDR2 SYDVKM. The length of the CDR3 is 14 residues. The V end was cut by 3 bases, the J end by 4 bases, with 12 bases between.

CDR3 DNA: TGCAGTGCTAGAGATACGGGGGGCACACTCTATGGCTACACCTTC. Protein sequence: CSARDTGGTLYGYTF. The genes are TRBV20-1 and TRBJ1-2, with TRBD1 as a possible D gene (6 bases). The CDR3 is 15 amino acids. Trimming took off 0 bases at V and 4 bases at J, with 15 bases between the two ends. The germline gives CDR1 DFQATT, CDR2 SNEGSKA (reference sequence).

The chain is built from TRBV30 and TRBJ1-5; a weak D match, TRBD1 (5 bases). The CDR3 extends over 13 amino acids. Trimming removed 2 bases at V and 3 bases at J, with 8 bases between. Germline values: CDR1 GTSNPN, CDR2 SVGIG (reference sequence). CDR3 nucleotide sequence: TGTGCCTGGAGTCGGACATCCAATCAGCCCCAGCATTTT. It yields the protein CAWSRTSNQPQHF. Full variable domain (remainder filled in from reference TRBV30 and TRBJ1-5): SQTIHQWPATLVQPVGSPLSLECTVEGTSNPNLYWYRQAAGRGLQLLFYSVGIGQISSEVPQNLSASRPQDRQFILSSKKLLLSDSGFYLCAWSRTSNQPQHFGDGTRLSIL.

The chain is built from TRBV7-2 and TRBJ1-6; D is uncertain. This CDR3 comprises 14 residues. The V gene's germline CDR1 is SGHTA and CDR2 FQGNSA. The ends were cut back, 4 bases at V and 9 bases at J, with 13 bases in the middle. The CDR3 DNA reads TGTGCCAGCAGCTCCGGAACCATGCGTTCACCCCTCCACTTT. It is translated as CASSSGTMRSPLHF. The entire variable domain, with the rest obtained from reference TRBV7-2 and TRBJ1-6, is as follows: GAGVSQSPSNKVTEKGKDVELRCDPISGHTALYWYRQSLGQGLEFLIYFQGNSAPDKSGLPSDRFSAERTGGSVSTLTIQRTQQEDSAVYLCASSSGTMRSPLHFGNGTRLTVT.

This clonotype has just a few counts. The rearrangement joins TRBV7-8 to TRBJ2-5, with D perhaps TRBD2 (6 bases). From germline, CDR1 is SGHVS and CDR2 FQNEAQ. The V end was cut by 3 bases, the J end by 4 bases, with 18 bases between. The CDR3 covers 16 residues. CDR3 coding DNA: TGTGCCAGCAGCTTGTGGGACTCCCTGTCTGGAGAGACCCAGTACTTC. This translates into CASSLWDSLSGETQYF.

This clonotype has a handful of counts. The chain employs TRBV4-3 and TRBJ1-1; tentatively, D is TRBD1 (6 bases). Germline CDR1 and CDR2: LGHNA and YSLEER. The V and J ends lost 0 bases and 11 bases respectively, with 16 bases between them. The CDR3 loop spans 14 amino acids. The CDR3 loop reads CASSQDRGRVGAFF. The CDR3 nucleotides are TGCGCCAGCAGCCAAGATCGGGGGCGGGTTGGGGCTTTCTTT.